The 13 T cell receptor beta chains reported below all come from one sample, sequenced in a study of T cell repertoires in cytomegalovirus infection. The antigens of these receptors remain unknown. TCRdb recomputed calls from the reads with MiXCR, one row per CDR3 protein. The sample shows tens of thousands of distinct CDR3 sequences, over 20% of them seen only once. The sample consisted of CD8+ T cells from cultured PBMCs, taken from culture after CMV antigen stimulation. The receptors shown here come from a human donor in good health (CMV status not recorded). Some clones in this sample may be carry-over from other donors' samples.

The chain is built from TRBV12-3 or TRBV12-4 and TRBJ1-6; tentatively, D is TRBD1 (6 bases). V was clipped by 3 bases and J by 14 bases, with 14 bases between them. This CDR3 is built from 13 residues. The DNA for the CDR3 is TGTGCCAGCAGTTTGTTAGGGGGTGCGGCCCTCCACTTT. Protein product: CASSLLGGAALHF.

The genes are TRBV15 and TRBJ1-2, with 7 bases that match TRBD1. The germline gives CDR1 LNHNV, CDR2 YYDKDF (reference sequence). The CDR3 spans 14 residues. Trimming at V came to 5 bases and at J to 3 bases, leaving 6 bases not matched to a gene. CDR3 DNA: TGTGCCACCAGCCTGGGGCAGGGGGACTATGGCTACACCTTC. It translates to CATSLGQGDYGYTF.

This clonotype was detected only a few times. The rearrangement joins TRBV6-5 to TRBJ2-2; D uncertain. The CDR3 is made up of 18 amino acids. Germline-derived CDR1 and CDR2 are MNHEY and SVGAGI. Trimming pared 2 bases from V and 0 bases from J, leaving 16 bases between. The CDR3 loop is CASSYDKLAHSNTGELFF. Written as DNA, the CDR3 is TGTGCCAGCAGTTACGATAAGTTGGCACACTCGAACACCGGGGAGCTGTTTTTT.

The table lists this clonotype with many counts. V and J are TRBV28 and TRBJ2-1; TRBD2 matches at 14 bases. Germline-derived CDR1 and CDR2 are MDHEN and SYDVKM. Trimming removed 6 bases from V and 7 bases from J; junction bases left unmatched: 8. This CDR3 spans 16 amino acids. The CDR3 loop is CASSPTGTSGRNEQFF. As DNA, the CDR3 is TGTGCCAGCAGCCCTACCGGGACTAGCGGGAGAAATGAGCAGTTCTTC.

Only a few counts were recorded for this clonotype. The chain joins TRBV12-3 or TRBV12-4 to TRBJ1-2, with 10 bases fitting TRBD1. CDR3 length equals 15 residues. After removal of 3 bases from V and 8 bases from J, the junction contained 9 bases not matched to a gene. The CDR3 DNA reads as TGTGCCAGCAGTTTCGACAGGGGGCCTTCCGACGGCTACACCTTC. It specifies CASSFDRGPSDGYTF.

V is TRBV7-9 and J is TRBJ1-1; D remains ambiguous. The germline V and J ends were trimmed by 4 bases and 0 bases, with 9 bases remaining between them. This CDR3 comprises 14 residues. Per the germline V gene, CDR1 is SEHNR and CDR2 is FQNEAQ (reference sequence). The CDR3 DNA is TGTGCCAGCAGCTCCTCCCGGGTGAACACTGAAGCTTTCTTT. It specifies CASSSSRVNTEAFF.

This clonotype was seen just once. CDR3 nucleotide sequence: TGTGCCAGCAGCTTAAAAGGGCAGGGGGCGCGGTCGCGTGGCTACACCTTC. It encodes CASSLKGQGARSRGYTF. This chain uses TRBV7-3 with TRBJ1-2; TRBD1 agrees at 8 bases. Germline CDR1 and CDR2: SGHTA and FQGTGA. Germline trimming cut 1 base from V and 7 bases from J; bases unmatched to any gene: 14. The CDR3 covers 17 residues.

The chain uses TRBV6-6 and TRBJ2-1, with 9 bases that match TRBD1. Germline V gene lookup returns CDR1 MNHNY and CDR2 SVGAGI (reference sequence). V lost 8 bases, J lost 14 bases, and 7 bases stayed unmatched. CDR3 size: 11 residues. CDR3 in amino acids: CASSLGDREFF. The DNA for the CDR3 is TGTGCCAGCTCGCTGGGGGACAGGGAGTTCTTC.

Here the CDR3 reads CASRSTVKRNSPLHF. The CDR3, as DNA: TGTGCCAGCAGATCTACCGTGAAGAGGAATTCACCCCTCCACTTT. This sequence joins TRBV12-3 or TRBV12-4 and TRBJ1-6, with D unclear. CDR3 length: 15 amino acids. The V gene lost 6 bases and the J gene lost 7 bases, with 16 bases spanning the gap.

The chain uses TRBV7-2 and TRBJ2-1; 12 bases fit TRBD2. CDR3 length equals 17 residues. Germline CDR1 is SGHTA and CDR2 is FQGNSA. J was trimmed by 1 base and V by 6 bases; bases with no gene match: 7. The CDR3 region has the DNA TGTGCCAGCAGTCAAGGGACTAGCGGGCCTTCCTACAATGAGCAGTTCTTC. This translates into CASSQGTSGPSYNEQFF.

The chain joins TRBV19 to TRBJ2-5; unclear D gene. This CDR3 spans 13 amino acids. Between the trimmed V and J ends, which lost 3 bases and 4 bases, there was a span of 9 bases. CDR1 and CDR2 (germline): LNHDA, SQIVND (reference sequence). The CDR3: CASSIAPGETQYF. The CDR3 nucleotides read TGTGCCAGTAGTATCGCCCCCGGAGAGACCCAGTACTTC.

This clonotype has just a few counts. The chain joins TRBV29-1 to TRBJ1-4; 10 bases are shared with TRBD1. Germline CDR1 and CDR2: SQVTM and ANQGSEA. V lost 0 bases to trimming and J lost 6 bases; unmatched junction nucleotides: 13. The CDR3 runs to 18 residues. CDR3 sequence: CSVEDWDRGDPGHEKLFF. The CDR3 DNA reads TGCAGCGTTGAAGATTGGGACAGGGGAGATCCTGGGCATGAAAAACTGTTTTTT.

The chain carries TRBV11-1 and TRBJ2-3; TRBD2 matches 7 bases. Germline CDR1 and CDR2: SGHAT and FQDESV (reference sequence). J was trimmed by 5 bases and V by 3 bases; bases with no gene match: 5. CDR3 length: 14 amino acids. CDR3 sequence: CASSFAGDGDTQYF. Written as DNA, the CDR3 is TGTGCCAGCAGCTTTGCGGGGGACGGAGATACGCAGTATTTT. Drawing the rest from reference TRBV11-1 and TRBJ2-3, the complete variable domain is EAEVAQSPRYKITEKSQAVAFWCDPISGHATLYWYRQILGQGPELLVQFQDESVVDDSQLPKDRFSAERLKGVDSTLKIQPAELGDSAMYLCASSFAGDGDTQYFGPGTRLTVL.